The clone carrying this T cell receptor (beta chain) came up a few times. cDNA prepared by RNA extraction and subsequent reverse transcription served as the template for sequencing. Produced via immunoSEQ multiplex PCR; TCRdb's table is partial and in-frame only. The sample records 80,000 to 100,000 clones, 41% being singletons. This sample is drawn from a study of CD8+ T cells in alopecia areata. This CDR3 spans 11 amino acids. From germline, CDR1 is DFQATT and CDR2 SNEGSKA (reference sequence). The J segment lost 11 bases and the V segment lost 5 bases, leaving 5 bases of the junction unmatched. Sequenced input: CD4+ T cells sorted from blood. The TCR was taken from a human donor with alopecia areata. V is TRBV20-1 and J is TRBJ2-1, with TRBD2 matching 8 bases. The CDR3 is CSAGGGNKQFF. Written as DNA, the CDR3 is TGCAGTGCTGGCGGGGGGAATAAGCAGTTCTTC.